A single T cell receptor beta chain is shown here with its context. Its antigen is currently unknown. The V segment lost 5 bases and the J segment 2 bases; nucleotides outside the gene matches: 2. The CDR3 contains 15 residues. Germline V gene lookup returns CDR1 SEHNR and CDR2 FQNEAQ (reference sequence). The protocol was immunoSEQ multiplex PCR, while the TCRdb copy is restricted to in-frame clones and leaves out a portion. The data hold about 2.4 million clones, with 80% to 95% observed a single time. The data stem from a study of shared clonotypes between healthy human individuals. The study, taken as a whole, reports: Clonotype sharing among donors was expected to depend on sequencing depth.

Only Caucasian adults living in Nashville, Tennessee served as donors. The clonotype comes from a young man in good health. Some clones in this sample may be carry-over from other donors' samples. The sequenced sample was naive CD4+ T cells from PBMCs. Subset in this sample: CD45RA+ positively selected. The genes are TRBV7-9 and TRBJ2-7, with 14 bases aligning to TRBD2. The CDR3, as DNA: TGTGCCAGCAGCGCGGGACTAGCGGGAGCCTACGAGCAGTACTTC. It codes for CASSAGLAGAYEQYF.